The 19 T cell receptor beta chains presented below share a single source sample, sequenced in a study of regulatory and conventional T cells in RAG deficiency. Some clones are missing from TCRdb's copy, which holds only in-frame ones; the method was immunoSEQ multiplex PCR. This table has roughly 45,000 clones, 75% to 90% appearing once. Blood CD4+ CD25-low CD127-high conventional T cells supplied the genomic DNA template. These data were likewise used in another study, on regulatory T cells. From that paper: The PCR used 52 TRBV and 13 TRBJ primers.

Specimen: CD4+ effector T cells sorted from blood. The receptors were sampled from a human donor in good health.

The rearrangement uses TRBV19 and TRBJ1-5, with TRBD1 matching over 9 bases. CDR1 is LNHDA, CDR2 SQIVND, per germline (reference sequence). Losses at the gene ends were 6 bases for V and 0 bases for J; bases not matched to a gene: 9. The length of the CDR3 is 17 residues. This CDR3 reads CASRDRGNFLSNQPQHF. The CDR3 coding sequence is TGTGCCAGTAGAGACAGGGGGAACTTCCTTAGCAATCAGCCCCAGCATTTT. Full variable domain (rest looked up from reference TRBV19 and TRBJ1-5): DGGITQSPKYLFRKEGQNVTLSCEQNLNHDAMYWYRQDPGQGLRLIYYSQIVNDFQKGDIAEGYSVSREKKESFPLTVTSAQKNPTAFYLCASRDRGNFLSNQPQHFGDGTRLSIL.

This clone was seen once. The chain employs TRBV27 and TRBJ2-5; D possibly corresponds to TRBD1 (6 bases). With 6 bases removed from V and 5 bases from J, the gap between germline ends came to 13 bases. Per germline, CDR1 MNHEY and CDR2 SMNVEV (reference sequence). The CDR3 is made up of 13 amino acids. CDR3 bases: TGTGCCAGCAGCAGGGGAGTGAGGGAGACCCAGTACTTC. Its translation is CASSRGVRETQYF.

This clone was seen more than once but under ten times. V usage is TRBV9 and J usage is TRBJ1-2; 8 bases align to TRBD1. Germline V gives CDR1 SGDLS, CDR2 YYNGEE. The CDR3 covers 14 residues. After removal of 1 base from V and 6 bases from J, the junction contained 5 bases not matched to a gene. As DNA, the CDR3 is TGTGCCAGCAGCGTAAATTCGGGACAGGATGGCTACACCTTC. Its protein is CASSVNSGQDGYTF.

The rearrangement links TRBV6-6 to TRBJ1-5; 8 positions match TRBD1. The CDR3 has 16 amino acids. V dropped 6 bases and J dropped 6; count of bases not matched to a gene: 13. Germline CDR1 reads MNHNY; CDR2 reads SVGAGI (reference sequence). The CDR3 nucleotides read TGTGCCAGCAGAAACCAGGGAGGACAGGGCGGTCAGCCCCAGCATTTT. This encodes CASRNQGGQGGQPQHF.

The rearrangement uses TRBV5-1 and TRBJ2-3; the match to TRBD1 covers 7 bases. The germline CDR1 and CDR2 sequences are SGHRS and YFSETQ. This CDR3 is 17 amino acids long. With V trimmed by 0 bases and J by 0 bases, 7 bases remained unmatched. The CDR3 here is CASSLVPGQASTDTQYF. The CDR3 bases are TGCGCCAGCAGCTTGGTCCCAGGACAGGCTAGCACAGATACGCAGTATTTT.

This clone was recorded once. The genes are TRBV12-5 and TRBJ1-1, with D unclear. The CDR3 consists of 17 residues. V gave up 7 bases and J gave up 0 bases, with 21 bases separating them. CDR1 is LGHNT, CDR2 FRNRAP, per germline. Here the CDR3 reads CASDEAGRGSMNTEAFF. The CDR3 DNA is TGTGCTAGTGACGAAGCGGGAAGAGGCTCTATGAACACTGAAGCTTTCTTT. Combining the CDR3 with reference TRBV12-5 and TRBJ1-1 gives the whole variable domain DARVTQTPRHKVTEMGQEVTMRCQPILGHNTVFWYRQTMMQGLELLAYFRNRAPLDDSGMPKDRFSAEMPDATLATLKIQPSEPRDSAVYFCASDEAGRGSMNTEAFFGQGTRLTVV.

V gene TRBV30 combines with J gene TRBJ1-2; possible D gene TRBD1, 5 bases. Germline CDR1 is GTSNPN and CDR2 is SVGIG (reference sequence). This CDR3 contains 12 residues. V was trimmed by 2 bases and J by 7 bases, leaving 11 bases between them. The CDR3 is CAWSRPGSGYTF. CDR3 nucleotides: TGTGCCTGGAGTAGGCCAGGGTCTGGCTACACCTTC.

CDR3 sequence reads: CASSLLVQETQYF. Written as DNA, the CDR3 is TGTGCCAGCAGCCTTTTGGTCCAAGAGACCCAGTACTTC. This chain links TRBV7-3 with TRBJ2-5, with D unresolved. The V gene's germline CDR1 is SGHTA and CDR2 FQGTGA. CDR3 length: 13 amino acids. V dropped 5 bases and J dropped 1 base, with 8 bases sitting between them.

This sequence joins TRBV11-2 and TRBJ2-3; D is unclear. CDR3 length: 15 residues. V was cut by 0 bases and J by 2 bases, with 9 bases left in between. CDR1 SGHAT and CDR2 FQNNGV come from the germline V gene. CDR3 sequence (DNA): TGTGCCAGCAGCTTAGATCAAGGGTTCACAGATACGCAGTATTTT. This encodes CASSLDQGFTDTQYF.

This rearrangement joins TRBV6-5 to TRBJ1-6, with 10 bases that match TRBD1. J gave up 7 bases and V 6 bases, and 6 bases lay outside the gene matches. The CDR3 length is 15 residues. Germline assignment: CDR1 MNHEY and CDR2 SVGAGI. CDR3 in DNA: TGTGCCAGCAGAAGGGACAGGGGACCCAATTCACCCCTCCACTTT. It yields the protein CASRRDRGPNSPLHF.

The chain is built from TRBV7-2 and TRBJ2-2; weak D call: TRBD2 (6 bases). CDR3 length equals 16 residues. Trimming removed 5 bases at V and 6 bases at J, with 19 bases between. Germline assignment: CDR1 SGHTA and CDR2 FQGNSA. CDR3 nucleotide sequence: TGTGCCAGCAGCCCCGGCGGGAACAGTCAGGCCGGGGAGCTGTTTTTT. This gives the protein CASSPGGNSQAGELFF.

The chain carries TRBV12-5 and TRBJ1-1, with a tentative D call TRBD1 (6 bases). The CDR3 runs 11 residues. V gave up 7 bases and J gave up 7 bases, with 10 bases separating them. The germline V gene encodes CDR1 LGHNT and CDR2 FRNRAP. CDR3 sequence: CASAVDSEAFF. The CDR3 region has the DNA TGTGCTAGTGCCGTGGACAGTGAAGCTTTCTTT. The whole variable domain, filled in from reference TRBV12-5 and TRBJ1-1, reads DARVTQTPRHKVTEMGQEVTMRCQPILGHNTVFWYRQTMMQGLELLAYFRNRAPLDDSGMPKDRFSAEMPDATLATLKIQPSEPRDSAVYFCASAVDSEAFFGQGTRLTVV.

The J gene is TRBJ2-1, the V gene TRBV27; D is perhaps TRBD2 (7 bases). V gave up 5 bases and J gave up 4 bases, with 15 bases separating them. The CDR3 consists of 15 residues. Germline V gene lookup returns CDR1 MNHEY and CDR2 SMNVEV (reference sequence). The CDR3 sequence is CASSRPRGGYNEQFF. The CDR3, as DNA: TGTGCCAGCAGTCGCCCGAGGGGGGGGTACAATGAGCAGTTCTTC.

The count of this clone is one. This chain's CDR3 is CASSLLGLAGELQYF. The CDR3 DNA sequence: TGTGCCAGCAGCTTGTTGGGACTAGCGGGGGAGCTGCAGTACTTC. The chain has TRBV7-2 and TRBJ2-7, with 14 bases identical to TRBD2. CDR3 length: 15 residues. V trimming: 3 bases; J trimming: 9 bases; junction bases outside the gene matches: 7. Germline loops: CDR1 SGHTA, CDR2 FQGNSA.

The rearrangement links TRBV4-2 to TRBJ1-1, with D possibly matching TRBD1 (6 bases). Trimming cost V 1 base and J 5 bases, with 17 bases left between them. CDR1 is LGHNA and CDR2 is YNFKEQ in the germline V gene. The CDR3 has 16 amino acids. CDR3 bases: TGTGCCAGCAGCCAAGGTCGGGGGGCAGGTAGGACTGAAGCTTTCTTT. It yields the protein CASSQGRGAGRTEAFF.

Concerning this clone: Sequence at one end of the junction differs from germline and may be a read error. The V gene is TRBV10-1, the J gene TRBJ2-7; no definite D call. The CDR3 sequence is 14 residues long. The germline CDR1 and CDR2 sequences are WNHNN and SYGVQD (reference sequence). The CDR3 sequence: CASSESGMTYGQYF. Written as DNA, the CDR3 is TGCGCCAGCAGTGAGTCTGGAATGACCTACGGGCAGTACTTC.

The V and J genes are TRBV6-5 and TRBJ2-7; possibly TRBD1 for D (5 bases). Germline assignment: CDR1 MNHEY and CDR2 SVGAGI. Trimming took 5 bases from V and 3 from J, leaving 11 bases between them. CDR3 length: 13 amino acids. The CDR3 protein is CASSQGDSYEQYF. DNA of the CDR3: TGTGCCAGCAGTCAGGGTGACAGCTACGAGCAGTACTTC.

The chain joins TRBV2 to TRBJ1-2, with a possible D match to TRBD1 (6 bases). Germline CDR1 is SNHLY and CDR2 is FYNNEI. This CDR3 spans 13 amino acids. Trimming pared 2 bases from V and 2 bases from J, leaving 6 bases between. This CDR3 reads CASSETGNYGYTF. In DNA form, the CDR3 reads TGTGCCAGCAGTGAAACAGGGAACTATGGCTACACCTTC.

The chain uses TRBV10-1 and TRBJ1-1; D is undetermined. The CDR3 is made up of 15 amino acids. The ends were cut back, 3 bases at V and 4 bases at J, with 15 bases in the middle. The germline V gene encodes CDR1 WNHNN and CDR2 SYGVQD (reference sequence). In DNA, the CDR3 is TGCGCCAGCAGTGAAAAGGCAAACGGGGTCACTGAAGCTTTCTTT. Its translation is CASSEKANGVTEAFF.